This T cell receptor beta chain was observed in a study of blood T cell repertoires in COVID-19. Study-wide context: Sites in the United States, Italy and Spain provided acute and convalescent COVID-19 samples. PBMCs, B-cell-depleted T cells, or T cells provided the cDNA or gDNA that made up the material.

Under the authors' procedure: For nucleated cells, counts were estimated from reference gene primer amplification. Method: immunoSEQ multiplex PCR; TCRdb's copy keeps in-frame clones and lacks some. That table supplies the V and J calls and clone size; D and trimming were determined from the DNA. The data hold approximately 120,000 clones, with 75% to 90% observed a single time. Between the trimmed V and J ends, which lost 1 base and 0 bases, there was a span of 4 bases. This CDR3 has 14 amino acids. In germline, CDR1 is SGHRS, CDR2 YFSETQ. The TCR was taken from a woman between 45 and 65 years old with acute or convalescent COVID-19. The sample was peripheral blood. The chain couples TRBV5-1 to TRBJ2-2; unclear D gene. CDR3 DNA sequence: TGCGCCAGCAGCTTGTCAGCGAACACCGGGGAGCTGTTTTTT. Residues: CASSLSANTGELFF.